The rows below give T cell receptor beta chains drawn from one sample of a study of T-cell memory formation after mild COVID-19. TCRdb reprocessed the 5' RACE reads via MiXCR and lists one record per CDR3 protein. Of around 310,000 distinct CDR3 sequences in the sample, roughly 15% were seen once. What was sequenced was PBMCs or a T cell subset sorted from them (not recorded which). The receptors here all came from a young man who had mild COVID-19 (a few samples of this study predate the infection). Cell type and time point are not known. Both conserved end residues are part of each CDR3. D genes are given only for firm matches. Size tells how often a clone was seen (once, few, many) or the class of an expanded clone, and some rows leave it out.

clone size	D gene	J gene	V gene	CDR3 DNA	CDR3 protein
few	NA	TRBJ2-3	TRBV2	TGTGCCAGCTTAACCACAGATACGCAGTATTTT	CASLTTDTQYF
NA	NA	TRBJ2-3	TRBV5-1	TGCGCCAGCAGCTTCGGCACAGATACGAAGTATTTT	CASSFGTDTKYF
NA	NA	TRBJ1-4	TRBV5-6	TGTGCCAGCAGCTCGACTATCGCGGGCGGCGAAAAACTGTTTTTT	CASSSTIAGGEKLFF
NA	TRBD2	TRBJ2-3	TRBV7-2	TGTGCCAGCAGCTTAGGAGCGGGGGCCGTGCGAAATACGCAGTATTTT	CASSLGAGAVRNTQYF
NA	NA	TRBJ1-4	TRBV5-1	TGCGCCAGCAGCTTGGGACACCAAAATGAAAAACTGTTTTTT	CASSLGHQNEKLFF
few	NA	TRBJ2-2	TRBV9	TGTGCCAGCAGCGTAGGAGGCGGGGTGAACACCGGGGAGCTGTTTTTT	CASSVGGGVNTGELFF
few	NA	TRBJ2-5	TRBV6-2/TRBV6-3	TGTGCCAGCAGTCAGCGGACGGAAAAAGAGACCCAGTACTTC	CASSQRTEKETQYF
NA	TRBD1	TRBJ2-3	TRBV7-7	TGTGCCAGCAGCCAGGGACAGTTCACAGATACGCAGTATTTT	CASSQGQFTDTQYF
few	NA	TRBJ2-7	TRBV5-6	TGTGCCAGCAGCTTCTCAGGGGCCTACGAGCAGTACTTC	CASSFSGAYEQYF
NA	TRBD2	TRBJ2-1	TRBV4-1	TGCGCCAGCAGCTTAGATTTGAGTACTAGCGGGGGCTACAATGAGCAGTTCTTC	CASSLDLSTSGGYNEQFF
many	NA	TRBJ2-1	TRBV7-9	TGTGCCAGCAGCTTAAGGGGGGGGCCCTACAATGAGCAGTTCTTC	CASSLRGGPYNEQFF
NA	NA	TRBJ2-7	TRBV6-5	TGTGCCAGCAGTGTTACGGGCGAGGGTGGCGAGCAGTACTTC	CASSVTGEGGEQYF
few	NA	TRBJ1-3	TRBV12-3/TRBV12-4	TGTGCCAGCAGTTTAGGGCCCGGGAACACCATATATTTT	CASSLGPGNTIYF
NA	NA	TRBJ2-2	TRBV7-3	TGTGCCAGCAGCGGGGGATCAAACACCGGGGAGCTGTTTTTT	CASSGGSNTGELFF
few	NA	TRBJ2-5	TRBV20-1	TGCAGTGCTAGAGGACAGCCCCAAGAGACCCAGTACTTC	CSARGQPQETQYF
NA	TRBD2	TRBJ2-1	TRBV28	TGTGCCAGCAGTCGTTCTAGCGGGGGCCCTTACAATGAGCAGTTCTTC	CASSRSSGGPYNEQFF
NA	NA	TRBJ2-6	TRBV5-1	TGCGCCAGCAGCTTGGCGATAGGGTCGTTCTCTGGGGCCAACGTCCTGACTTTC	CASSLAIGSFSGANVLTF
few	NA	TRBJ2-7	TRBV5-1	TGCGCCAGCAGCTTGGGTCAGGCGAAGTACTTC	CASSLGQAKYF
few	NA	TRBJ2-3	TRBV4-1	TGCGCCAGCAGCCCGGGACCGGCCGGAGGCACAGATACGCAGTATTTT	CASSPGPAGGTDTQYF
few	TRBD1	TRBJ2-6	TRBV5-1	TGCGCCAGCAGCTCTACTGGACAGGGTAGACTTGCCGGGGCCAACGTCCTGACTTTC	CASSSTGQGRLAGANVLTF
many	TRBD2	TRBJ2-1	TRBV12-3/TRBV12-4	TGTGCCAGCAGTTTTGCTAGCGGGGGCAATGAGCAGTTCTTC	CASSFASGGNEQFF